The present entry profiles one T cell receptor (beta chain) with its context. Its specificity is unknown. Looked up from germline, CDR1 is SGHRS and CDR2 is YFSETQ. Losses at the gene ends were 4 bases for V and 6 bases for J; bases not matched to a gene: 12. The CDR3 is made up of 16 amino acids. This record belongs to a study of cytomegalovirus exposure and HLA in healthy donors. The PCR used 60 Vbeta and 13 Jbeta primers. Methods used by the authors: Later analysis identified some 88 million unique TCR beta chains, 9 million to 12 million shared. Method: immunoSEQ multiplex PCR; TCRdb's copy keeps in-frame clones and lacks some. D and trimming come from the DNA, and the V and J calls and clone size come from that table. The sample has around 130,000 clones; around three quarters are singletons. General study results and limits: A later analysis associated 16,951 TCR beta sequences with HLA alleles at a 0.05 false discovery rate. The study recorded 160 or so TCR beta chains that were cytomegalovirus-associated.

The chain is built from TRBV5-1 and TRBJ2-7; 11 bases agree with TRBD2. The sequence came from a woman aged 50 to 60 in good health and CMV-seronegative. Sequences were obtained from PBMCs. The CDR3 DNA follows: TGCGCCAGCAGCCTAACCCGGACTAGCGGGTCATCCGAGCAGTACTTC. This codes for CASSLTRTSGSSEQYF.